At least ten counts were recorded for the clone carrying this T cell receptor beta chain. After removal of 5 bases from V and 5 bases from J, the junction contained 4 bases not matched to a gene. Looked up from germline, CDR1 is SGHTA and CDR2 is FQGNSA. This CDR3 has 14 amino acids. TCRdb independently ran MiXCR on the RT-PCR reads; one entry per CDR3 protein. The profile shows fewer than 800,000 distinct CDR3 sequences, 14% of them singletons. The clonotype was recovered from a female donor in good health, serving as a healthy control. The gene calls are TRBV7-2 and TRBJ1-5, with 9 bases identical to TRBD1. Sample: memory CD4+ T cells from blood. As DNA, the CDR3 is TGTGCCAGCAGCCCAGACAGGGGGTATCAGCCCCAGCATTTT. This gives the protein CASSPDRGYQPQHF. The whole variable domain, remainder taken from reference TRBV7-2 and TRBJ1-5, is GAGVSQSPSNKVTEKGKDVELRCDPISGHTALYWYRQSLGQGLEFLIYFQGNSAPDKSGLPSDRFSAERTGGSVSTLTIQRTQQEDSAVYLCASSPDRGYQPQHFGDGTRLSIL.